Presented here are 13 T cell receptor beta chains from one specimen sequenced in a study of blood T cells in healthy people across ages. Together with a sample-barcoded 5' primer, a J-beta primer mix was included in a second PCR lasting roughly 6 to 12 cycles. TCRdb passed the 5' RACE reads through MiXCR, listing each CDR3 protein once. Of about 640,000 distinct CDR3 sequences in the sample, approximately 30% were seen once. The sequencing sample was made of blood. The receptor source for this set is a woman older than 75 in good health.

In its sample, this clonotype was seen many times. The V and J genes are TRBV20-1 and TRBJ2-3; a possible D gene is TRBD2 (5 bases). V shed 3 bases and J shed 5 bases, with 9 bases lying between them. CDR3 length equals 12 residues. Germline V gene lookup returns CDR1 DFQATT and CDR2 SNEGSKA (reference sequence). This chain's CDR3 is CSASRGIDTQYF. Written as DNA, the CDR3 is TGCAGTGCTAGCCGGGGAATAGATACGCAGTATTTT.

The V gene is TRBV11-2, the J gene TRBJ2-2; 11 bases line up with TRBD2. The CDR3 totals 16 residues. J was trimmed by 1 base and V by 5 bases; bases with no gene match: 3. The germline gives CDR1 SGHAT, CDR2 FQNNGV. CDR3 residues: CASSVGTSGNTGELFF. CDR3 bases: TGTGCCAGCAGCGTAGGGACTAGCGGGAACACCGGGGAGCTGTTTTTT.

The rearrangement uses TRBV20-1 and TRBJ1-2; D not certain. The V gene's germline CDR1 is DFQATT and CDR2 SNEGSKA (reference sequence). V lost 3 bases and J lost 2, with 22 bases in between. The CDR3 is 17 amino acids. The CDR3 nucleotides are TGCAGTGCTAGGTCGGTCGGCAGTGCGGATTGGAACTATGGCTACACCTTC. Its translation: CSARSVGSADWNYGYTF.

This clonotype appeared many times. CDR3 residues: CASSFDGSFDEQYF. CDR3 nucleotides: TGTGCCAGCAGTTTTGATGGTTCGTTCGACGAGCAGTACTTC. The J gene is TRBJ2-7, the V gene TRBV12-3 or TRBV12-4; D gene unclear. This CDR3 is built from 14 residues. The V gene lost 3 bases and the J gene lost 5 bases, with 14 bases spanning the gap.

The chain links TRBV30 to TRBJ2-4, with unresolved D. CDR3 length: 11 amino acids. The V gene lost 2 bases and the J gene lost 8 bases, with 7 bases spanning the gap. Germline V gene lookup returns CDR1 GTSNPN and CDR2 SVGIG (reference sequence). The CDR3 is CAWSLSDIQYF. The CDR3 nucleotides are TGTGCCTGGAGTTTAAGTGACATTCAGTACTTC. The whole variable domain, remainder taken from reference TRBV30 and TRBJ2-4, is SQTIHQWPATLVQPVGSPLSLECTVEGTSNPNLYWYRQAAGRGLQLLFYSVGIGQISSEVPQNLSASRPQDRQFILSSKKLLLSDSGFYLCAWSLSDIQYFGAGTRLSVL.

This clonotype was detected many times. The chain is built from TRBV7-3 and TRBJ2-7; tentatively, D is TRBD1 or TRBD2 (6 bases each). The CDR3 has 14 amino acids. The V end lost 10 bases, the J end lost 1 base, and 17 bases lay between the germline ends. Germline CDR1 SGHTA, CDR2 FQGTGA. CDR3 in amino acids: CATSEGRGSYEQYF. CDR3 nucleotides: TGTGCCACCTCGGAGGGCAGGGGATCCTACGAGCAGTACTTC.

The chain carries TRBV7-9 and TRBJ1-2; 8 bases align to TRBD1. This CDR3 spans 13 amino acids. The germline V gene has CDR1 SEHNR and CDR2 FQNEAQ (reference sequence). After removal of 3 bases from V and 13 bases from J, the junction contained 10 bases not matched to a gene. CDR3 region: CASSLDRAWRVTF. The CDR3 nucleotides read TGTGCCAGCAGCTTGGACAGGGCTTGGAGGGTCACCTTC.

This clonotype was seen repeatedly, ten times or more. The chain carries TRBV7-2 and TRBJ1-5, with D possibly being TRBD1 (5 bases). Germline V gene data show CDR1 as SGHTA and CDR2 as FQGNSA. V was shortened by 3 bases and J by 6 bases, with 9 bases between the two germline ends. This CDR3 has 13 residues. CDR3 coding DNA: TGTGCCAGCAGCTTCGTCGGGGGTCAGCCCCAGCATTTT. Encoded protein: CASSFVGGQPQHF.

This clonotype was detected many times. The chain links TRBV12-3 or TRBV12-4 to TRBJ1-4; 10 bases fit TRBD1. The CDR3 sequence is 16 residues long. J gave up 0 bases and V 5 bases, and 3 bases lay outside the gene matches. DNA of the CDR3: TGTGCCAGCAGTCCGGGACAGGGGACAACTAATGAAAAACTGTTTTTT. It specifies CASSPGQGTTNEKLFF.

The chain is built from TRBV20-1 and TRBJ2-7; no firm D call. V shed 3 bases and J shed 7 bases, with 19 bases lying between them. Germline V gene data show CDR1 as DFQATT and CDR2 as SNEGSKA (reference sequence). The CDR3 loop spans 14 amino acids. CDR3 in amino acids: CSASNSRWVNEQYF. Written as DNA, the CDR3 is TGCAGTGCTAGCAACAGCCGGTGGGTGAATGAGCAGTACTTC.

In its sample, this clonotype was seen a few times. J is TRBJ1-6 and V is TRBV2; TRBD1 aligns across 8 bases. CDR1 is SNHLY, CDR2 FYNNEI, per germline. With V trimmed by 5 bases and J by 7 bases, 7 bases remained unmatched. The CDR3 runs 15 residues. The CDR3 loop is CASSPTGVGNSPLHF. The CDR3 nucleotides are TGTGCCAGCAGTCCGACAGGGGTAGGGAATTCACCCCTCCACTTT. Combining the CDR3 with reference TRBV2 and TRBJ1-6 gives the whole variable domain EPEVTQTPSHQVTQMGQEVILRCVPISNHLYFYWYRQILGQKVEFLVSFYNNEISEKSEIFDDQFSVERPDGSNFTLKIRSTKLEDSAMYFCASSPTGVGNSPLHFGNGTRLTVT.

This clonotype has at least ten counts. The J gene is TRBJ2-4, the V gene TRBV7-6, with 7 bases matching TRBD1. V lost 4 bases and J lost 8; bases outside the gene matches: 11. CDR1 and CDR2 (germline): SGHVS, FNYEAQ. The CDR3 totals 15 residues. The DNA for the CDR3 is TGTGCCAGCAGCTCCGGGACAGAGGCAACAGACATTCAGTACTTC. As protein: CASSSGTEATDIQYF.

This clonotype was detected many times. J is TRBJ1-2 and V is TRBV5-1, with a possible D match to TRBD1 (5 bases). The CDR3 has 14 residues. Germline lookup yields CDR1 SGHRS and CDR2 YFSETQ. V lost 0 bases and J lost 6, with 12 bases in between. This CDR3 is CASSLVGGADGYTF. CDR3 coding DNA: TGCGCCAGCAGCTTGGTTGGAGGGGCAGATGGCTACACCTTC.